Here is one T cell receptor (beta chain) with its context. The antigen remains unidentified. This sample is part of a study of cytomegalovirus exposure and HLA in healthy donors. Both 60 Vbeta primers and 13 Jbeta primers went into the PCR. Sequencing was performed with immunoSEQ multiplex PCR; in TCRdb, only in-frame clones are kept and a portion is missing. In the table there are 130,000 or so clones, 75% to 85% of which are singletons. Germline values: CDR1 SGHVS, CDR2 FNYEAQ. J gave up 5 bases and V 0 bases, and 4 bases lay outside the gene matches. The length of the CDR3 is 15 residues. Points from the study as a whole: For most TCR beta V segments, an earlier analysis put the productive rate at about 90% or about 30% of the time. Rare sequences made up most TCRs, while some public TCRs were found in many donors. Reportedly, HLA-A and HLA-B alleles of most subjects were accurately predicted from TCR beta.

This chain joins TRBV7-6 and TRBJ2-7; 10 nucleotides line up with TRBD1. The sequence derives from a woman between 18 and 30 years old in good health and CMV-seropositive. Sequences were obtained from PBMCs. CDR3 bases: TGTGCCAGCAGCTTAGCCCTGGGACAGGGGAACGAGCAGTACTTC. Translated: CASSLALGQGNEQYF.